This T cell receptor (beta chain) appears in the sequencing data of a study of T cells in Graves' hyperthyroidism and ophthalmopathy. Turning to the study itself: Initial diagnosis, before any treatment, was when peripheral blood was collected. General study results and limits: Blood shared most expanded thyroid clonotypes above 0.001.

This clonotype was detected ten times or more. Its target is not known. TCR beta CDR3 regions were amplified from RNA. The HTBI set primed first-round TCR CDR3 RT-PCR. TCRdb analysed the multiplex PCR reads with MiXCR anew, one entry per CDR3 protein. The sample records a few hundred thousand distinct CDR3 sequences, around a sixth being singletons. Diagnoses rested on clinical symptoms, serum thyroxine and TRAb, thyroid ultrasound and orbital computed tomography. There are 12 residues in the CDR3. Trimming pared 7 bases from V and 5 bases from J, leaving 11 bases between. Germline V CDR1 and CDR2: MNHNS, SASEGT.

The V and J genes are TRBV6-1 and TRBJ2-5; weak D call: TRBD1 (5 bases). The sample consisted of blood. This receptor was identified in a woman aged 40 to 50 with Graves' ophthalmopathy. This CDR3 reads CASTARGETQYF. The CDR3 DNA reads TGTGCCAGCACCGCTAGGGGCGAGACCCAGTACTTC.